This section outlines one T cell receptor beta chain sequence together with its context. Its specificity is not known. These data are taken from a study of PD-L1 blockade in urothelial cancer. On the study more broadly: Patients' atezolizumab regimen, 1,200 mg intravenously every 3 weeks, began in the mid-2010s. Study patients had been treated with 0 to 3 previous chemotherapy regimens. Across blood samples, T cells had a median count of 141,255. Study-wide findings and caveats: TCR clonality was measured in pretreatment peripheral blood. Clonality below the median predicted better survival.

Profiling relied on immunoSEQ multiplex PCR, and the TCRdb table lists in-frame clones only, not all of them. The sample lists roughly 42,000 clones, about 90% occurring once. Time point specified: peripheral blood 6 weeks after treatment start. V was trimmed by 4 bases and J by 2 bases, leaving 15 bases between them. This CDR3 comprises 16 residues. Looked up from germline, CDR1 is SGDLS and CDR2 is YYNGEE. The chain combines TRBV9 with TRBJ2-2; weak D call: TRBD2 (6 bases). This TCR was sampled from a man between 65 and 79 years old with urothelial cancer. The material sequenced was PBMCs, taken around atezolizumab (anti-PD-L1) treatment. CDR3 nucleotide sequence: TGTGCCAGCAGCTCACTCTTGACTAGAAACACCGGGGAGCTGTTTTTT. Translating it yields CASSSLLTRNTGELFF.